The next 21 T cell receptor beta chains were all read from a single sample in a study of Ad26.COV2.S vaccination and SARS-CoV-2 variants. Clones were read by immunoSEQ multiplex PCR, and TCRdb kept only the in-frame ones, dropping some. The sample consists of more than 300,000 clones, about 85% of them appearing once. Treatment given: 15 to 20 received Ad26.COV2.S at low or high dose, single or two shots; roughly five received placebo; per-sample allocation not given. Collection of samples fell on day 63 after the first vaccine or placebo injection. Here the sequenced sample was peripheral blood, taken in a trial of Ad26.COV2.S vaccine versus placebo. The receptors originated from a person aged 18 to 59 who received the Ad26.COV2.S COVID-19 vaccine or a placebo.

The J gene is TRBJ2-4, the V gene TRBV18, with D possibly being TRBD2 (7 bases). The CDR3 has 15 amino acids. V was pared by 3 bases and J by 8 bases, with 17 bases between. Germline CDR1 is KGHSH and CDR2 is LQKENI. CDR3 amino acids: CASSPLGGGGDIQYF. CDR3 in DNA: TGTGCCAGCTCACCCCTTGGTGGAGGGGGGGACATTCAGTACTTC.

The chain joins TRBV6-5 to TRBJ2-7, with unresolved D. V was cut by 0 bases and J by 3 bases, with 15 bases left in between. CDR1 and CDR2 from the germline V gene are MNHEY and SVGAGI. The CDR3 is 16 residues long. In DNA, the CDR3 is TGTGCCAGCAGTTACTCGGCAGCGACGTTTAACTACGAGCAGTACTTC. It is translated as CASSYSAATFNYEQYF.

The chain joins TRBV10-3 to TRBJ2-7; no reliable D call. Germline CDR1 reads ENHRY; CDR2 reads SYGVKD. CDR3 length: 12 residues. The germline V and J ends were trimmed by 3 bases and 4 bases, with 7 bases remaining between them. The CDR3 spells CAISDLSYEQYF. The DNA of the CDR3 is TGTGCCATCAGTGACTTGTCTTACGAGCAGTACTTC.

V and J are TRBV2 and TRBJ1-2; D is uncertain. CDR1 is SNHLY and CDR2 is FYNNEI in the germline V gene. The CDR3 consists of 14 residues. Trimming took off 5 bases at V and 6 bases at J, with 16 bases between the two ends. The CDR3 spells CASSSWRERDGYTF. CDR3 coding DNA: TGTGCCAGCAGTTCCTGGAGGGAAAGGGATGGCTACACCTTC.

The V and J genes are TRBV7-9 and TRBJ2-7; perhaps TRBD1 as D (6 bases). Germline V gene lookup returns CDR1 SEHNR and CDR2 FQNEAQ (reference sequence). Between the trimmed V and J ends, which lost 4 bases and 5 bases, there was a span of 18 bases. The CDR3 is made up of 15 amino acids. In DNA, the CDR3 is TGTGCCAGCAGCTCCCCCGGGAACAGGGTGAACGAGCAGTACTTC. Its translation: CASSSPGNRVNEQYF.

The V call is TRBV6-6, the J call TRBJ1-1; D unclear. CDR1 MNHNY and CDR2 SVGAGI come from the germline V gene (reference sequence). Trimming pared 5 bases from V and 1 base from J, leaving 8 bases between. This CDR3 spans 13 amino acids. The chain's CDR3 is CASSPTSNTEAFF. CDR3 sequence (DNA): TGTGCCAGCAGTCCGACATCGAACACTGAAGCTTTCTTT.

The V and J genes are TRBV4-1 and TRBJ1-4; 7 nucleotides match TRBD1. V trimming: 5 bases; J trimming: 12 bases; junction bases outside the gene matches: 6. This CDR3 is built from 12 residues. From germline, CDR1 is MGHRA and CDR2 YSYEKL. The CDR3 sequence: CASSLDRVQLFF. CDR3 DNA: TGCGCCAGCAGCTTAGACAGGGTTCAACTGTTTTTT.

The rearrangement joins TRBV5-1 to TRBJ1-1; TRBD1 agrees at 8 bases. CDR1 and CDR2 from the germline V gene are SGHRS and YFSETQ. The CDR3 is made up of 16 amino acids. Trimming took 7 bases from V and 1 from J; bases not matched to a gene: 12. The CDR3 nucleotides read TGCGCCAGCCAATCTAGACAGGGGACAGGGAACACTGAAGCTTTCTTT. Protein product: CASQSRQGTGNTEAFF.

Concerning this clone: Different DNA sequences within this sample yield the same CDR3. CDR3 nucleotide sequence: TGTGCCAGCAGCTTCAACACCGGGGAGCTGTTTTTT. This gives the protein CASSFNTGELFF. The V and J genes are TRBV9 and TRBJ2-2; D not certain. CDR3 length: 12 residues. Germline lookup yields CDR1 SGDLS and CDR2 YYNGEE. Trimming cost V 4 bases and J 2 bases, with 3 bases left between them.

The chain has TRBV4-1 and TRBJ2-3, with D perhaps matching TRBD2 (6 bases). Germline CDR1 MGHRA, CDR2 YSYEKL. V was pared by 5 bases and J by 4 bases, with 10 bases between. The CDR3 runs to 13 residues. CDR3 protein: CASSFTGADTQYF. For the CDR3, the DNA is TGCGCCAGCAGCTTCACGGGGGCAGATACGCAGTATTTT.

CDR3 protein: CASRRQNSPLHF. The CDR3 DNA is TGTGCCAGCAGACGACAGAATTCACCCCTCCACTTT. This chain links TRBV6-5 with TRBJ1-6; TRBD1 might be the D (5 bases). The CDR3 runs to 12 residues. The germline V gene encodes CDR1 MNHEY and CDR2 SVGAGI. V was trimmed by 6 bases and J by 7 bases, leaving 7 bases between them.

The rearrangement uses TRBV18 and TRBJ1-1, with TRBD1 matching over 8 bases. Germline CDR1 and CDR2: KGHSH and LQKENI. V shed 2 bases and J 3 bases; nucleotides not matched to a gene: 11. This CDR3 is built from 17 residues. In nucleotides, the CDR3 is TGTGCCAGCTCACCATACGGACAGGGTGAGTCTTACACTGAAGCTTTCTTT. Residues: CASSPYGQGESYTEAFF.

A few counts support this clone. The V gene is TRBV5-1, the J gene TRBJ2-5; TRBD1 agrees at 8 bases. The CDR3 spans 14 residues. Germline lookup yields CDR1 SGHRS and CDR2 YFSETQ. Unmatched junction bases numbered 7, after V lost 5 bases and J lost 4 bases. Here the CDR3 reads CASRPDRVGETQYF. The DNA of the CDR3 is TGCGCCAGCAGGCCGGACAGGGTGGGAGAGACCCAGTACTTC.

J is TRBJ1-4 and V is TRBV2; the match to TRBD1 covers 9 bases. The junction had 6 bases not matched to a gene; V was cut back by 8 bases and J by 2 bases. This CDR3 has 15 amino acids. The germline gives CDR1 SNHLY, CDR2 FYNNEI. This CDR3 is CASQDRGLTNEKLFF. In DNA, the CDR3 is TGTGCCAGCCAAGACAGGGGGTTGACTAATGAAAAACTGTTTTTT.

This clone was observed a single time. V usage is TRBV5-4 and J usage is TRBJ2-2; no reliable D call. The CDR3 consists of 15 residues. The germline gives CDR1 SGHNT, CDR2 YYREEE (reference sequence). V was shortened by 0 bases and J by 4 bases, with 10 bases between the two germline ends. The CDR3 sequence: CASSLASSGTGELFF. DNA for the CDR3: TGTGCCAGCAGCTTGGCCTCCTCCGGCACCGGGGAGCTGTTTTTT.

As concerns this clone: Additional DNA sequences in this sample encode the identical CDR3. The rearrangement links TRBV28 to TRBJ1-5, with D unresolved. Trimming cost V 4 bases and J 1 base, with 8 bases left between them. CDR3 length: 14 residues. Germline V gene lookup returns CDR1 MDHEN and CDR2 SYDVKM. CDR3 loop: CASSSPGSNQPQHF. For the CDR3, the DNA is TGTGCCAGCAGTTCACCGGGGAGCAATCAGCCCCAGCATTTT.

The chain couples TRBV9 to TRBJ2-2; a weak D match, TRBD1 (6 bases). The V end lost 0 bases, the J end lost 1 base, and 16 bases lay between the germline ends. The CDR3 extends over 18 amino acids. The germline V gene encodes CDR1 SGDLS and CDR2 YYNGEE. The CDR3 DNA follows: TGTGCCAGCAGCGTAGGGACTTTTACAGGGCGGAACACCGGGGAGCTGTTTTTT. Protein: CASSVGTFTGRNTGELFF.

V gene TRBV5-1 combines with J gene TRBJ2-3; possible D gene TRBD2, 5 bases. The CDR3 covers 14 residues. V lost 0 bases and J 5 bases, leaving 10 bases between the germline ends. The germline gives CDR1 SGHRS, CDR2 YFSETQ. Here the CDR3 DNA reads TGCGCCAGCAGCTTGGGCCTAGCCATAGATACGCAGTATTTT. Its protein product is CASSLGLAIDTQYF.

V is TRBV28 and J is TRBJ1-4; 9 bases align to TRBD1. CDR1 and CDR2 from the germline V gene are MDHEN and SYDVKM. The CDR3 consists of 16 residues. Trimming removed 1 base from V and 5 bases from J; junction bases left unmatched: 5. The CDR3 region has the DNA TGTGCCAGCAGTTTATCGGGGGGACAGGGAAATGAAAAACTGTTTTTT. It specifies CASSLSGGQGNEKLFF.

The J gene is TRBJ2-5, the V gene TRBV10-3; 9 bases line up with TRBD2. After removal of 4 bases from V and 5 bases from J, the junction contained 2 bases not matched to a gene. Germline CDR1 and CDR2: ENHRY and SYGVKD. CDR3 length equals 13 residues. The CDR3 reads CAISGGGAETQYF. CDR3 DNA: TGTGCCATCAGTGGCGGGGGGGCGGAGACCCAGTACTTC.

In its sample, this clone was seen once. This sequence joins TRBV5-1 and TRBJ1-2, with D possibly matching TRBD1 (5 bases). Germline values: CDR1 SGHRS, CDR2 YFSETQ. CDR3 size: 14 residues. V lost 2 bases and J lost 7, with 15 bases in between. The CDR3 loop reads CASSFRSLGAGYTF. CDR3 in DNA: TGCGCCAGCAGCTTTCGATCCCTAGGGGCTGGCTACACCTTC.